Listed here are 4 T cell receptor beta chains from one sample, sequenced in a study of blood T cells in healthy people across ages. Next came a second PCR, run for about 7 to 12 cycles, which used a sample-barcoded 5' primer along with a J-beta primer mix. TCRdb re-called the 5' RACE reads with MiXCR, one entry per CDR3 protein. The sample holds about 930,000 distinct CDR3 sequences; about 28% are singletons and the top ten take 10%. In addition, the sample was reused for a study of T cells of mothers and their children.

Material: blood. The receptor set was obtained from a woman aged 35 to 49 in good health.

About this clonotype itself: Germline is not matched at one junction end, which may reflect a read error. The chain uses TRBV7-9 and TRBJ1-2; D call uncertain. From germline, CDR1 is SEHNR and CDR2 FQNEAQ (reference sequence). The length of the CDR3 is 14 residues. The CDR3, as DNA: TGTGTCAGCAGCTTAGTGACACTCAACTATGGCTACACCTTC. Translating it yields CVSSLVTLNYGYTF.

V usage is TRBV28 and J usage is TRBJ1-2; tentative D call: TRBD1 (5 bases). The germline gives CDR1 MDHEN, CDR2 SYDVKM. Trimming took 1 base from V and 7 from J, leaving 13 bases between them. CDR3 length: 14 residues. CDR3 in DNA: TGTGCCAGCAGTTTATCGGGGGAAACGGCTGGCTACACCTTC. It translates to CASSLSGETAGYTF.

This clonotype has just a few counts. V gene TRBV5-1 combines with J gene TRBJ2-1; possible D gene TRBD2, 6 bases. Germline assignment: CDR1 SGHRS and CDR2 YFSETQ. The CDR3 covers 15 residues. V lost 0 bases to trimming and J lost 7 bases, with 14 bases between them. Here the CDR3 reads CASSLVSGRENEQFF. Written as DNA, the CDR3 is TGCGCCAGCAGCTTGGTGTCGGGACGGGAGAATGAGCAGTTCTTC.

Only a few counts were recorded for this clonotype. This rearrangement joins TRBV30 to TRBJ1-2; the D is unclear. V lost 3 bases, J lost 0 bases, and 17 bases lay in between. The CDR3 contains 16 residues. Per the germline V gene, CDR1 is GTSNPN and CDR2 is SVGIG (reference sequence). The DNA for the CDR3 is TGTGCCTGGAGCCTGAACCAGGCGAGGACTAACTATGGCTACACCTTC. Its translation is CAWSLNQARTNYGYTF.